This T cell receptor beta chain was obtained from a study of human T cells and chemical hapten exposure. In the study overall: In the roughly 24-week study, patients were dosed weekly with diphenylcyclopropenone on the scalp throughout. Study-wide findings and caveats: Expanded TCR sets contained significantly more large CDR3 similarity clusters than controls.

Described time point: pre-sensitization, week 0. Specified treatment: therapeutic diphenylcyclopropenone sensitization with weekly scalp DPC. As to this clonotype: Its antigen is not identified.

Per germline, CDR1 MDHEN and CDR2 SYDVKM. The CDR3 extends over 13 amino acids. The V end lost 5 bases, the J end lost 9 bases, and 14 bases lay between the germline ends. TCRdb re-derived calls from the RACE reads in MiXCR, one entry per CDR3 protein. The sample gives approximately 100,000 distinct CDR3 sequences, around 12% of which show up once; 1.6% is in the top ten. This sequence joins TRBV28 and TRBJ2-4, with D possibly TRBD1 on 6 matching bases. This receptor was taken from a woman in her 50s with alopecia areata. Some clones in this sample may be carry-over from other donors' samples. The sample was whole blood, taken in connection with sensitization to the hapten diphenylcyclopropenone (DPC). CDR3: CASSAPGQVIQYF. In DNA, the CDR3 is TGTGCCAGCAGTGCTCCGGGACAAGTCATTCAGTACTTC. Full variable domain (outside the CDR3, taken from reference TRBV28 and TRBJ2-4): DVKVTQSSRYLVKRTGEKVFLECVQDMDHENMFWYRQDPGLGLRLIYFSYDVKMKEKGDIPEGYSVSREKKERFSLILESASTNQTSMYLCASSAPGQVIQYFGAGTRLSVL.